Listed here are 24 T cell receptor beta chains from one sample, sequenced in a study of neurological immune-mediated disorders. TCRdb called the 5' RACE reads again in MiXCR, with one record for every CDR3 protein. The profile covers more than 70,000 distinct CDR3 sequences, with about a tenth appearing a single time and 8.5% to 10% taken by the ten largest. The time point denotes: longitudinal time-point 1 (baseline). The sample taken for sequencing was PBMCs. These receptors all stem from a man under 40 in good health.

This clonotype has ten or more counts. The J gene is TRBJ1-2, the V gene TRBV7-2; unclear D gene. The germline V and J ends were trimmed by 6 bases and 0 bases, with 5 bases remaining between them. Germline V CDR1 and CDR2: SGHTA, FQGNSA. The CDR3 contains 12 residues. The CDR3 bases are TGTGCCAGCAGTTTTACTAACTATGGCTACACCTTC. Residues: CASSFTNYGYTF.

This clonotype was observed many times. V and J are TRBV28 and TRBJ2-7; D is tentatively TRBD1 or TRBD2 (6 bases each). The V and J ends lost 10 bases and 2 bases respectively, with 18 bases between them. Germline assignment: CDR1 MDHEN and CDR2 SYDVKM. The CDR3 has 14 residues. The CDR3 here is CATWSGADPYEQYF. For the CDR3, the DNA is TGTGCCACATGGTCGGGGGCCGACCCCTACGAGCAGTACTTC.

This clonotype came up a few times. One end of the junction is discordant with germline, which a read error may explain. The chain uses TRBV18 and TRBJ1-3, with TRBD1 identical over 11 bases. This CDR3 is built from 13 residues. Per the germline V gene, CDR1 is KGHSH and CDR2 is LQKENI. The CDR3 DNA follows: TGTGCCAGCTCACCGAGGACAGGGGGCGAAGCGCGATTT. Amino acids: CASSPRTGGEARF. The variable domain in full, completed from reference TRBV18 and TRBJ1-3, reads NAGVMQNPRHLVRRRGQEARLRCSPMKGHSHVYWYRQLPEEGLKFMVYLQKENIIDESGMPKERFSAEFPKEGPSILRIQQVVRGDSAAYFCASSPRTGGEARFGEGSWLTVV.

This clonotype was counted at least ten times. This chain uses TRBV7-8 with TRBJ2-7; TRBD1 agrees at 7 bases. The CDR3 extends over 15 amino acids. The V gene end was trimmed by 0 bases and the J gene end by 7 bases; junction bases not matched to a gene: 9. Germline assignment: CDR1 SGHVS and CDR2 FQNEAQ. This CDR3 is CASSLAWKGAEEQYF. The CDR3 DNA sequence: TGTGCCAGCAGCTTAGCGTGGAAGGGGGCCGAGGAGCAGTACTTC.

In this sample, this clonotype turned up many times. The chain recombines TRBV24-1 with TRBJ2-2; 7 positions agree with TRBD1. Losses at the gene ends were 3 bases for V and 3 bases for J; bases not matched to a gene: 6. This CDR3 is 16 amino acids long. Germline CDR1 is KGHDR and CDR2 is SFDVKD. This chain's CDR3 is CATSDDRVSYTGELFF. The CDR3 DNA follows: TGTGCCACCAGTGATGACAGGGTCAGTTACACCGGGGAGCTGTTTTTT.

In its sample, this clonotype was seen many times. This chain links TRBV10-1 with TRBJ2-3, with TRBD1 matching over 7 bases. V lost 8 bases and J lost 1; bases outside the gene matches: 9. Germline CDR1 WNHNN, CDR2 SYGVQD (reference sequence). CDR3 length equals 15 residues. The CDR3 sequence is CASSPTGLGTDTQYF. CDR3 bases: TGCGCCAGCTCCCCGACAGGGCTCGGCACAGATACGCAGTATTTT.

This clonotype was counted many times. V gene TRBV6-5 combines with J gene TRBJ2-3; unclear D gene. V was clipped by 0 bases and J by 8 bases, with 15 bases between them. Per germline, CDR1 MNHEY and CDR2 SVGAGI. The length of the CDR3 is 15 residues. The chain's CDR3 is CASSYSNPQWGTQYF. The DNA of the CDR3 is TGTGCCAGCAGTTACTCGAACCCTCAGTGGGGTACGCAGTATTTT.

This clonotype came up many times. The chain combines TRBV12-5 with TRBJ1-1, with D unclear. The germline V gene encodes CDR1 LGHNT and CDR2 FRNRAP. The CDR3 extends over 12 amino acids. V was pared by 6 bases and J by 1 base, with 6 bases between. The CDR3 region is CASGLGNTEAFF. The CDR3 coding sequence is TGTGCTAGTGGCCTGGGGAACACTGAAGCTTTCTTT.

This clonotype was counted at least ten times. The chain recombines TRBV12-3 or TRBV12-4 with TRBJ2-1, with D maybe TRBD2 (6 bases). The CDR3 has 16 residues. V lost 4 bases, J lost 7 bases, and 20 bases lay in between. The CDR3: CASSSLKDYWGNEQFF. CDR3 nucleotide sequence: TGTGCCAGCAGTTCCTTGAAGGACTATTGGGGGAATGAGCAGTTCTTC.

This clonotype was found a few times. The chain employs TRBV20-1 and TRBJ2-7; TRBD1 aligns across 10 bases. Germline lookup yields CDR1 DFQATT and CDR2 SNEGSKA (reference sequence). Trimming removed 1 base from V and 6 bases from J; junction bases left unmatched: 9. CDR3 size: 15 residues. The CDR3 region is CSARAGTGDFREQYF. In nucleotides, the CDR3 is TGCAGTGCTAGAGCTGGGACAGGGGATTTTCGCGAGCAGTACTTC.

This clonotype was found many times. The chain combines TRBV5-1 with TRBJ2-7; 8 nucleotides match TRBD2. Looked up from germline, CDR1 is SGHRS and CDR2 is YFSETQ. The V gene end was trimmed by 4 bases and the J gene end by 4 bases; junction bases not matched to a gene: 7. This CDR3 contains 14 residues. The CDR3 spells CASSPPGTRYEQYF. In nucleotides, the CDR3 is TGCGCCAGCAGCCCACCAGGGACTAGGTACGAGCAGTACTTC. Complete variable domain (other parts from reference TRBV5-1 and TRBJ2-7): KAGVTQTPRYLIKTRGQQVTLSCSPISGHRSVSWYQQTPGQGLQFLFEYFSETQRNKGNFPGRFSGRQFSNSRSEMNVSTLELGDSALYLCASSPPGTRYEQYFGPGTRLTVT.

In this sample, this clonotype turned up many times. The chain combines TRBV6-4 with TRBJ2-1; possibly TRBD1 for D (6 bases). This CDR3 region has 13 residues. V was pared by 4 bases and J by 10 bases, with 14 bases between. Germline loops: CDR1 MRHNA, CDR2 SNTAGT. In DNA, the CDR3 is TGTGCCAGCAGTGCGGCAACAGGGTACGAGCAGTTCTTC. Translated: CASSAATGYEQFF.

This clonotype was seen a few times. The chain employs TRBV5-1 and TRBJ2-1; 10 positions match TRBD2. V lost 4 bases and J lost 2; bases outside the gene matches: 9. The CDR3 consists of 17 residues. Germline V gives CDR1 SGHRS, CDR2 YFSETQ. CDR3 sequence: CASSPPASGSTYNEQFF. The CDR3 region has the DNA TGCGCCAGCAGCCCGCCGGCTAGCGGGAGTACCTACAATGAGCAGTTCTTC.

This clonotype was found many times. The chain combines TRBV5-1 with TRBJ2-7; D is possibly TRBD1 (5 bases). Germline lookup yields CDR1 SGHRS and CDR2 YFSETQ. V was trimmed by 5 bases and J by 1 base, leaving 7 bases between them. The CDR3 totals 12 residues. The CDR3 spells CASSRQSYEQYF. The CDR3 DNA reads TGCGCCAGCAGTCGACAGTCCTACGAGCAGTACTTC.

This clonotype was observed many times. The V gene is TRBV14, the J gene TRBJ2-7, with D uncertain. The germline CDR1 and CDR2 sequences are SGHDN and FVKESK. This CDR3 spans 15 amino acids. V shed 4 bases and J shed 0 bases, with 13 bases lying between them. The CDR3 bases are TGTGCCAGCAGCCCTCACGGTGAGAGCTCCTACGAGCAGTACTTC. Translated: CASSPHGESSYEQYF.

Many counts were recorded for this clonotype. V is TRBV27 and J is TRBJ2-3; D is perhaps TRBD2 (5 bases). CDR1 MNHEY and CDR2 SMNVEV come from the germline V gene (reference sequence). The V end lost 3 bases, the J end lost 5 bases, and 9 bases lay between the germline ends. The CDR3 runs 13 residues. CDR3 bases: TGTGCCAGCAGTTTGAGAGGGCAAGATACGCAGTATTTT. It translates to CASSLRGQDTQYF.

This clonotype was picked up many times. The chain is built from TRBV20-1 and TRBJ2-7; 7 bases are shared with TRBD2. This CDR3 spans 14 amino acids. The V and J ends lost 1 base and 2 bases, in that order; junction bases with no gene match: 5. Germline assignment: CDR1 DFQATT and CDR2 SNEGSKA (reference sequence). CDR3 sequence (DNA): TGCAGTGCTAGAGGGACTAGTAATACCTACGAGCAGTACTTC. Translated, it gives CSARGTSNTYEQYF.

This clonotype was recorded many times. This chain uses TRBV6-4 with TRBJ2-5, with D possibly TRBD1 on 5 matching bases. The CDR3 has 13 amino acids. Per the germline V gene, CDR1 is MRHNA and CDR2 is SNTAGT. Between the trimmed V and J ends, which lost 2 bases and 3 bases, there was a span of 7 bases. This CDR3 is CASSDRGKETQYF. DNA for the CDR3: TGTGCCAGCAGTGACAGGGGCAAAGAGACCCAGTACTTC.

This clonotype is labeled as medium-sized. The V gene is TRBV20-1, the J gene TRBJ1-4; D remains ambiguous. The CDR3 extends over 13 amino acids. CDR1 is DFQATT, CDR2 SNEGSKA, per germline (reference sequence). V was pared by 5 bases and J by 8 bases, with 15 bases between. Written as DNA, the CDR3 is TGCAGTGCTGGGGTGATGGGAGAGGAAAAACTGTTTTTT. Amino acid sequence: CSAGVMGEEKLFF.

This clonotype has at least ten counts. CDR3 coding DNA: TGCGCCAGCAGCCGAACCTACAGTGCAACTAATGAAAAACTGTTTTTT. Translation: CASSRTYSATNEKLFF. The rearrangement links TRBV5-1 to TRBJ1-4; D gene unclear. V was pared by 4 bases and J by 0 bases, with 13 bases between. The germline gives CDR1 SGHRS, CDR2 YFSETQ. This CDR3 has 16 amino acids.

This clonotype was found many times. The chain joins TRBV20-1 to TRBJ2-7; D unclear. Germline CDR1 reads DFQATT; CDR2 reads SNEGSKA (reference sequence). CDR3 length: 13 residues. The V end was cut by 6 bases, the J end by 6 bases, with 18 bases between. The CDR3 coding sequence is TGCAGTGCCACGGATGACCCACTGGGCGAGCAGTACTTC. Translating it yields CSATDDPLGEQYF.

This clonotype was picked up many times. The chain has TRBV20-1 and TRBJ1-5; D remains unclear. The CDR3 totals 18 residues. CDR1 DFQATT and CDR2 SNEGSKA come from the germline V gene (reference sequence). The V gene lost 0 bases and the J gene lost 2 bases, with 20 bases spanning the gap. The CDR3: CSARDLRSQQGGNQPQHF. Written as DNA, the CDR3 is TGCAGTGCTAGAGATTTAAGGAGCCAGCAAGGCGGCAATCAGCCCCAGCATTTT.

Many counts were recorded for this clonotype. The chain carries TRBV20-1 and TRBJ2-7; 9 bases match TRBD2. Germline lookup yields CDR1 DFQATT and CDR2 SNEGSKA (reference sequence). The CDR3 has 12 amino acids. Trimming removed 6 bases from V and 3 bases from J; junction bases left unmatched: 3. Written as DNA, the CDR3 is TGCAGTGCCCGGACTAGCGACTACGAGCAGTACTTC. Translating gives CSARTSDYEQYF.

There are many counts of this clonotype. This chain joins TRBV12-3 or TRBV12-4 and TRBJ2-7; 8 nucleotides agree with TRBD2. The CDR3 has 14 residues. V shed 3 bases, J shed 6 bases, and the junction held 7 bases outside the gene matches. CDR3 nucleotides: TGTGCCAGCAGTTTCACGGGAGGGCTAAGCGAGCAGTACTTC. Translating it yields CASSFTGGLSEQYF.